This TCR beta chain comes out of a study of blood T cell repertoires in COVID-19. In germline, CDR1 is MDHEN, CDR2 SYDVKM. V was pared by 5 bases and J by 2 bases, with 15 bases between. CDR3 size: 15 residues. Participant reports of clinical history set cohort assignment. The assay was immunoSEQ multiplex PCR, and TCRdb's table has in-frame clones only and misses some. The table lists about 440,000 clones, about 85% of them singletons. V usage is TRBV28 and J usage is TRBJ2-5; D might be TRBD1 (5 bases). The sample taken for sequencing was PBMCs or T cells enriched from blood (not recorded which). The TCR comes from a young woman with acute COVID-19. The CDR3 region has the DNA TGTGCCAGCAGTCAGGACGACAGACCGCAAGAGACCCAGTACTTC. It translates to CASSQDDRPQETQYF.